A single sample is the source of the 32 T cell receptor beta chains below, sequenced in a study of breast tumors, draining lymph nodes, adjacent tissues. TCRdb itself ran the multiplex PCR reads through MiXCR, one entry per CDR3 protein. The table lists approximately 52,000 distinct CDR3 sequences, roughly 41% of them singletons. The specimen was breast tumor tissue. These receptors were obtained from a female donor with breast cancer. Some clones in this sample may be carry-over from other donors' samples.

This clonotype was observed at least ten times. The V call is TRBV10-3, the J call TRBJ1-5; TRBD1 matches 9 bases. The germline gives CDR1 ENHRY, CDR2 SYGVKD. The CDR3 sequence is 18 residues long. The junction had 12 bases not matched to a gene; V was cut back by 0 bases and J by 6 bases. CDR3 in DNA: TGTGCCATCAGTGAGTCCGGGACAGGGCTACAAGGAGGTCAGCCCCAGCATTTT. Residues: CAISESGTGLQGGQPQHF.

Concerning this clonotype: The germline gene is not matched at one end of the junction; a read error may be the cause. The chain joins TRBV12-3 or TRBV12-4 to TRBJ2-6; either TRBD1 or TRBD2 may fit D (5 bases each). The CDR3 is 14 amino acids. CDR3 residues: CASSFGAEVNTEAF. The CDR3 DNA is TGTGCCAGCAGTTTCGGGGCGGAAGTAAACACTGAAGCTTTC.

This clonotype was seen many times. Here the CDR3 DNA reads TGTGCCAGTAGTATTGGGCGGCGCCAGGGCAGGGCCTTGCAGCCCCAGCATTTT. Amino acids: CASSIGRRQGRALQPQHF. V usage is TRBV19 and J usage is TRBJ1-5; D is possibly TRBD1 (5 bases). V lost 3 bases, J lost 7 bases, and 25 bases lay in between. The CDR3 loop spans 18 amino acids. Germline CDR1 and CDR2: LNHDA and SQIVND (reference sequence).

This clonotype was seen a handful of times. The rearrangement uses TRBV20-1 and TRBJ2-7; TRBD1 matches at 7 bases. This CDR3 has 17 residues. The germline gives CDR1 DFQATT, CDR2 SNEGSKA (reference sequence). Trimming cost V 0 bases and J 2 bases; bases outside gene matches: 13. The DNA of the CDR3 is TGCAGTGCTAGAGATCGTGGCAGACAGGGTGTTACCTACGAGCAGTACTTC. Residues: CSARDRGRQGVTYEQYF.

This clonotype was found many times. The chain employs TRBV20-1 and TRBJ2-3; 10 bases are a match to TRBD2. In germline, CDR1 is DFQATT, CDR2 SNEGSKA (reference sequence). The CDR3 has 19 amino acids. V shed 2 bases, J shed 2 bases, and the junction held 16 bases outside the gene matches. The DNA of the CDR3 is TGCAGTGCTAGAAACCCCCTAGCGGGAGCGCACTTTCACACAGATACGCAGTATTTT. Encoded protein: CSARNPLAGAHFHTDTQYF.

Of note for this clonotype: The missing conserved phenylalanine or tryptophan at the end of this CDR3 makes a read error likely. CDR3 coding DNA: TGTGCCTGGACCACAGGGCTGCAGAACACTGAAGCTTTCTTG. It encodes CAWTTGLQNTEAFL. The rearrangement joins TRBV30 to TRBJ1-1; TRBD1 might be the D (6 bases). CDR1 is GTSNPN and CDR2 is SVGIG in the germline V gene (reference sequence). V gave up 4 bases and J gave up 1 base, with 13 bases separating them. The CDR3 has 14 residues.

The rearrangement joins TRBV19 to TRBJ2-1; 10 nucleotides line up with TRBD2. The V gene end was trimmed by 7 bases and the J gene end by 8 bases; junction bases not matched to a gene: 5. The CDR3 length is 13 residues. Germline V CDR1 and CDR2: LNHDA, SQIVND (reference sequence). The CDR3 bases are TGTGCCAGTAAACTAGCGGGATGGGATGAGCAGTTCTTC. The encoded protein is CASKLAGWDEQFF.

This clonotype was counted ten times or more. CDR3 nucleotides: TGTGCCAGCAGTTCTCGGGGGTCAGGCACTGAAGCTTTCTTT. Its protein product is CASSSRGSGTEAFF. V and J are TRBV12-3 or TRBV12-4 and TRBJ1-1; possible D gene TRBD1, 5 bases. Between the trimmed V and J ends, which lost 4 bases and 4 bases, there was a span of 13 bases. The CDR3 has 14 residues.

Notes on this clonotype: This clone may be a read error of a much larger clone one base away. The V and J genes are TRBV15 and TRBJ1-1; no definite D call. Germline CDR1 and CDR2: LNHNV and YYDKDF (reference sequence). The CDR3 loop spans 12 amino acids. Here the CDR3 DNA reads TGTGACACCGGAACAGTGAACACTGAAGCTTTCTTT. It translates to CDTGTVNTEAFF.

CDR3 amino acids: CARKPGLMGKDTQYF. CDR3 DNA sequence: TGTGCTAGGAAACCGGGACTAATGGGGAAAGATACGCAGTATTTT. V usage is TRBV24-1 and J usage is TRBJ2-3, with 7 bases fitting TRBD2. The length of the CDR3 is 15 residues. Germline V gene lookup returns CDR1 KGHDR and CDR2 SFDVKD.

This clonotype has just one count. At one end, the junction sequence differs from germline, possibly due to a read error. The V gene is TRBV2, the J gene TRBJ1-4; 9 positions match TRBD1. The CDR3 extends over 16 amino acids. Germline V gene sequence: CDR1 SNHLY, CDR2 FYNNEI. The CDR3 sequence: CASSSMYRGPYEKLFF. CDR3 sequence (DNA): TGTGCCAGCAGTTCGATGTACAGGGGGCCTTATGAAAAACTGTTTTTC.

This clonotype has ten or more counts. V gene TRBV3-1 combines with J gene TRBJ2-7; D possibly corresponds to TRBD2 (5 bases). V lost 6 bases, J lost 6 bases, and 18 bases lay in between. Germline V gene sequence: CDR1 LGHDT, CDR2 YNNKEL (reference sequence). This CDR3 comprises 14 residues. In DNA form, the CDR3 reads TGTGCCAGCAGTTTCGACCCGGGATCGGCCGAGCAGTACTTC. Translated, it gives CASSFDPGSAEQYF.

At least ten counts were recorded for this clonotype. Here the CDR3 reads CASSLAVGPNEQFF. CDR3 nucleotides: TGCGCCAGCAGCTTGGCTGTTGGGCCTAATGAGCAGTTCTTC. The V and J genes are TRBV5-1 and TRBJ2-1; no clear D gene. Per the germline V gene, CDR1 is SGHRS and CDR2 is YFSETQ. The ends were cut back, 0 bases at V and 7 bases at J, with 11 bases in the middle. There are 14 residues in the CDR3.

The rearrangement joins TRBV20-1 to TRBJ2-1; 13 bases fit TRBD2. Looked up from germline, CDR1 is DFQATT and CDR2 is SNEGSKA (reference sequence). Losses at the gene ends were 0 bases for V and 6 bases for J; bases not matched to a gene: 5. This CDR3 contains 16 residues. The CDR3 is CSAREGLAGSFNEQFF. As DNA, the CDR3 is TGCAGTGCTAGAGAGGGACTAGCGGGAAGCTTCAATGAGCAGTTCTTC.

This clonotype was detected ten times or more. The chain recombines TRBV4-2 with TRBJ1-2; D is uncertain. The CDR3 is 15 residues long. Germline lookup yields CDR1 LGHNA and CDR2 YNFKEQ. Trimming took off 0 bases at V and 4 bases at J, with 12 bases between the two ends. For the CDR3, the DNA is TGTGCCAGCAGCCAAGATCCGGGCAGAACCTATGGCTACACCTTC. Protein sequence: CASSQDPGRTYGYTF.

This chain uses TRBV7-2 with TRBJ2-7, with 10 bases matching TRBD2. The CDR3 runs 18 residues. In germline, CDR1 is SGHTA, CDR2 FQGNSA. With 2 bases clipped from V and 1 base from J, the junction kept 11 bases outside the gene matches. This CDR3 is CASSLRAGGPGRSYEQYF. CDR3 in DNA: TGTGCCAGCAGCTTAAGAGCGGGAGGGCCTGGGCGATCCTACGAGCAGTACTTC.

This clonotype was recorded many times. CDR3 sequence (DNA): TGTGCCAGCATCCTACAGGGTTGGGTCACTGAAGCTTTCTTT. Residues: CASILQGWVTEAFF. The V gene is TRBV12-3 or TRBV12-4, the J gene TRBJ1-1, with D perhaps matching TRBD1 (6 bases). The CDR3 is 14 residues long. Trimming stripped 7 bases from V and 4 bases from J, with 16 bases between.

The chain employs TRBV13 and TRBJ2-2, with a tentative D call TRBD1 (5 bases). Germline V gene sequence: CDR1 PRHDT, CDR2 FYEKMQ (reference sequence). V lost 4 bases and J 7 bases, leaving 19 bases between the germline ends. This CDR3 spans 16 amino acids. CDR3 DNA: TGTGCCAGCAGCTCTCCTTTCAAAGGGGTAATCGGGGAGCTGTTTTTT. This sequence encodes CASSSPFKGVIGELFF.

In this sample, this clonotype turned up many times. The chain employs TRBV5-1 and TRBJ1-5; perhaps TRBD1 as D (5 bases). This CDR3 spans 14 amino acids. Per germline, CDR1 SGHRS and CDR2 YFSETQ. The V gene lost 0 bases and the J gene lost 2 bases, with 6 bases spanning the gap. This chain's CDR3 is CASSLGGGNQPQHF. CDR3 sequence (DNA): TGCGCCAGCAGCTTGGGGGGGGGCAATCAGCCCCAGCATTTT.

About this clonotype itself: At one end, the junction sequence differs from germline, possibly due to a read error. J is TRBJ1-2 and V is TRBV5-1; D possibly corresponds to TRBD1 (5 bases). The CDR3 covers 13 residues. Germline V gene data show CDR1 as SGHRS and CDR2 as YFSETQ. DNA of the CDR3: TGCGCCAACAGCTTACTCGGGACTGACGGCTACACCTTC. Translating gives CANSLLGTDGYTF. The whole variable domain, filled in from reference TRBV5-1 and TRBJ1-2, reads KAGVTQTPRYLIKTRGQQVTLSCSPISGHRSVSWYQQTPGQGLQFLFEYFSETQRNKGNFPGRFSGRQFSNSRSEMNVSTLELGDSALYLCANSLLGTDGYTFGSGTRLTVV.

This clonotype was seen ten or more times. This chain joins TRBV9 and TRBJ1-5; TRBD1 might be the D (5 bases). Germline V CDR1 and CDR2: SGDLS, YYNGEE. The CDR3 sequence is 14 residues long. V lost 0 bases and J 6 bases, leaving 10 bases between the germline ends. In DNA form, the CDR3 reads TGTGCCAGCAGCGTAGAGGGTGGGGGTCAGCCCCAGCATTTT. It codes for CASSVEGGGQPQHF.

The CDR3 is CASGLRLPQHF. In DNA, the CDR3 is TGTGCTAGTGGTTTGCGGTTGCCCCAGCATTTT. The chain carries TRBV12-5 and TRBJ1-5, with D hard to call. The CDR3 length is 11 residues. In germline, CDR1 is LGHNT, CDR2 FRNRAP. Trimming removed 2 bases from V and 9 bases from J, with 5 bases in between.

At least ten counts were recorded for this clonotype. CDR3 nucleotide sequence: TGCAGTGCTAAGGACGCCGGGACTACAAATTACGAGCAGTACTTC. Residues: CSAKDAGTTNYEQYF. The V and J genes are TRBV20-1 and TRBJ2-7; 7 bases match TRBD2. Trimming removed 4 bases from V and 4 bases from J; junction bases left unmatched: 13. This CDR3 contains 15 residues. Per the germline V gene, CDR1 is DFQATT and CDR2 is SNEGSKA (reference sequence).

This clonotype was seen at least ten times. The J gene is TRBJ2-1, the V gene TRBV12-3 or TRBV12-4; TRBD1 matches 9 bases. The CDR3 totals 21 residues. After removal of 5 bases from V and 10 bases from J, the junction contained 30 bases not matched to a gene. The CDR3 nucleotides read TGTGCCAGCAGTCTCCCGCCGGGACAGGGACTTCCTAGGGGAATTCAGGGAGAGCAGTTCTTC. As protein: CASSLPPGQGLPRGIQGEQFF.

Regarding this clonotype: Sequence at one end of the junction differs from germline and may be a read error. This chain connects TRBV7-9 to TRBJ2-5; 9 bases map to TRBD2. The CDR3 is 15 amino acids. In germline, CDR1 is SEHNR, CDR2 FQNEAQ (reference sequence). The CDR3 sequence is CASSLEGTSWETQHF. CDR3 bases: TGTGCCAGCAGCTTAGAGGGGACTAGCTGGGAGACCCAGCACTTC. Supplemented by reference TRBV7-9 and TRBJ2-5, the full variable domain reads DTGVSQNPRHKITKRGQNVTFRCDPISEHNRLYWYRQTLGQGPEFLTYFQNEAQLEKSRLLSDRFSAERPKGSFSTLEIQRTEQGDSAMYLCASSLEGTSWETQHFGPGTRLLVL.

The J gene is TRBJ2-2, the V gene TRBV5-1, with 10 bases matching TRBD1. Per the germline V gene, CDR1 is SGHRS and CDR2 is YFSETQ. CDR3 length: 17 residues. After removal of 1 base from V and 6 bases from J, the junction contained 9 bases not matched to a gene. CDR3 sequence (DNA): TGCGCCAGCAGCTTGATCCCTAAGACAGGGGGCTCCGGGGAGCTGTTTTTT. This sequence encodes CASSLIPKTGGSGELFF.

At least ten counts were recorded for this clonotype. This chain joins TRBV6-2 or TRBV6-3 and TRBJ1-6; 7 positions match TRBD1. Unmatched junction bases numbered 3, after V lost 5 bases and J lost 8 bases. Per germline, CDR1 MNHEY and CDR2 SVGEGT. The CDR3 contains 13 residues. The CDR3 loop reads CASSRDSYSPLHF. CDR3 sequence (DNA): TGTGCCAGCAGTCGGGACAGTTATTCACCCCTCCACTTT.

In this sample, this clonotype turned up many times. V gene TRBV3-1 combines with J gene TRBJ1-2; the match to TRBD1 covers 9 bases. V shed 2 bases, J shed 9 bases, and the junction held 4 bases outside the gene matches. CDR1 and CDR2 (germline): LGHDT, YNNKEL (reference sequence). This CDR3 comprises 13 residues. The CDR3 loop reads CASSQSGQGSYTF. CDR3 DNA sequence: TGTGCCAGCAGCCAATCCGGACAGGGGAGCTACACCTTC.

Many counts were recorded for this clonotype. The CDR3 DNA is TGTGCCAGCAGCGTGGGGACCGGGGGAAATGAAAAACTGTTTTTT. Translated, it gives CASSVGTGGNEKLFF. The genes are TRBV9 and TRBJ1-4; D is perhaps TRBD1 (5 bases). Germline CDR1 reads SGDLS; CDR2 reads YYNGEE. The CDR3 length is 15 residues. V was clipped by 2 bases and J by 5 bases, with 13 bases between them.

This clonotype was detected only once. The CDR3 here is CASSGGSAQYF. CDR3 nucleotides: TGTGCCAGCAGCGGAGGAAGTGCGCAGTATTTT. The gene calls are TRBV2 and TRBJ2-3; D is possibly TRBD2 (5 bases). Trimming shortened V by 6 bases and J by 10 bases, and 11 bases separated the two germline ends. This CDR3 spans 11 amino acids. Germline assignment: CDR1 SNHLY and CDR2 FYNNEI.

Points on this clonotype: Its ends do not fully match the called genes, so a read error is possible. CDR3 nucleotide sequence: TGTGCCATCGGTGAGCCAGGCGAAGAGACCCAGTACTTC. It yields the protein CAIGEPGEETQYF. V is TRBV10-3 and J is TRBJ2-5; D uncertain. The CDR3 runs 13 residues. Germline V CDR1 and CDR2: ENHRY, SYGVKD.

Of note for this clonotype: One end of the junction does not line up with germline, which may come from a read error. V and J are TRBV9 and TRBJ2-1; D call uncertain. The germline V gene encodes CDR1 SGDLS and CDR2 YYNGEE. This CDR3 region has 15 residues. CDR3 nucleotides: TGTGCCAGCAGCGTCCAGGCAAGCCCCTACAATGAGCCGTTCTTC. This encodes CASSVQASPYNEPFF.